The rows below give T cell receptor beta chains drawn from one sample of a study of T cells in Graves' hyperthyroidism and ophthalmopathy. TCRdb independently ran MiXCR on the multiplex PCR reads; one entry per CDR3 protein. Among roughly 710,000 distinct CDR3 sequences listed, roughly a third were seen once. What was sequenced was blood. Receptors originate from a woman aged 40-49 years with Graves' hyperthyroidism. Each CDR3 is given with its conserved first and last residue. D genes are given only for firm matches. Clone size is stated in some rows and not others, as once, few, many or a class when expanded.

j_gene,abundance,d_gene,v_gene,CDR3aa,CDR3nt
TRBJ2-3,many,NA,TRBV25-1,CASSALALTDTQYF,TGTGCCAGCAGTGCCTTAGCTCTCACAGATACGCAGTATTTT
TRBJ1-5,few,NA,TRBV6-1,CASRINRANGQPQHF,TGTGCCAGCAGAATAAACAGGGCGAACGGACAGCCCCAGCATTTT
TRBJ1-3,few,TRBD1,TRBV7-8,CASSSLDRGGGNTIYF,TGTGCCAGCAGCTCACTAGACAGGGGAGGTGGAAACACCATATATTTT
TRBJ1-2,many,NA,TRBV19,CASRSGPNGGYTF,TGTGCCAGTAGGTCGGGACCAAACGGAGGCTACACCTTC
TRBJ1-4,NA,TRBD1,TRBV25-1,CASSSYGQGEEKLFF,TGTGCCAGCAGTTCATATGGACAGGGTGAGGAAAAACTGTTTTTT
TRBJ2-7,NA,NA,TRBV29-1,CSVGAGVNEQYF,TGCAGCGTTGGGGCAGGGGTTAATGAGCAGTACTTC
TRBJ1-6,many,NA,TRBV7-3,CASSLSAGSGSPLHF,TGTGCCAGCAGCTTATCGGCTGGGTCAGGGTCACCCCTCCACTTT
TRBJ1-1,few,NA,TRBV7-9,CASSTAGTNTEAFF,TGTGCCAGCAGCACGGCCGGGACCAACACTGAAGCTTTCTTT
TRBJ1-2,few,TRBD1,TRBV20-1,CSARNRGGGYTF,TGCAGTGCTAGAAACAGGGGTGGTGGCTACACCTTC
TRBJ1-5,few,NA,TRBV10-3,CAISQDLGGNQPQHF,TGTGCCATCAGCCAAGACTTGGGGGGTAATCAGCCCCAGCATTTT
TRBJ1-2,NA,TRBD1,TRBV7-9,CASSLFLGQGKDGYTF,TGTGCCAGCAGCTTGTTTTTAGGACAGGGGAAGGATGGCTACACCTTC
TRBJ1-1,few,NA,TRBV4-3,CASSQLGGLGDTEAFF,TGCGCCAGCAGCCAGTTGGGAGGGTTAGGGGACACTGAAGCTTTCTTT
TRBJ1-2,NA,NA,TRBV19,CASSIGRGTNYGYTF,TGTGCCAGTAGTATAGGGCGGGGCACTAACTATGGCTACACCTTC
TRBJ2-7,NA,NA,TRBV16,CASSGIAPNEQYF,TGTGCCAGCTCCGGGATCGCTCCGAACGAGCAGTACTTC
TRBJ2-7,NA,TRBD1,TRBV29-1,CSIWTGTGVVF,TGCAGCATATGGACAGGGACGGGAGTTGTCTTC
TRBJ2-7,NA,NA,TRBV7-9,CASSLGTDNEQYF,TGTGCCAGCAGCTTAGGGACAGACAATGAGCAGTACTTC
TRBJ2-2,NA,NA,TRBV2,CASSPFSAPNTGELFF,TGTGCCAGCAGTCCTTTTTCGGCTCCGAACACCGGGGAGCTGTTTTTT
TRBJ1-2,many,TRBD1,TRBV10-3,CASRGGGGYTF,TGTGCCAGTCGAGGGGGCGGTGGCTACACCTTC
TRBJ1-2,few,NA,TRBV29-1,CSAGTLASAYTF,TGCAGCGCAGGGACCTTGGCTTCGGCCTACACCTTC
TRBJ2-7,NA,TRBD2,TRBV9,CASSYTKTPSGAYEQYF,TGTGCCAGCAGCTATACCAAAACCCCTAGCGGAGCCTACGAGCAGTACTTC
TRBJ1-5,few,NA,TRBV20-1,CSARLGEGNQPQHF,TGCAGTGCTAGGTTGGGTGAGGGCAATCAGCCCCAGCATTTT
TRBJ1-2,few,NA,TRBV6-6,CASSYSTAANYGYTF,TGTGCCAGCAGTTACTCAACAGCTGCTAACTATGGCTACACCTTC
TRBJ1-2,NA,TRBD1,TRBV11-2,CASSLLGTGANYGYTF,TGTGCCAGCAGCCTCCTCGGGACAGGGGCCAACTATGGCTACACCTTC
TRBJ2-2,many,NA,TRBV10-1,CASSGAGELFF,TGCGCCAGCAGTGGTGCCGGGGAGCTGTTTTTT
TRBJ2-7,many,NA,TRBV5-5,CASSLAGGISYEQYF,TGTGCCAGCAGCTTGGCGGGCGGGATCTCCTACGAGCAGTACTTC
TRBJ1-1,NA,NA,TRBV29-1,CSAPTENTEAFF,TGCAGCGCCCCGACAGAGAACACTGAAGCTTTCTTT
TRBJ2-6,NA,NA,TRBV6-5,CASSYTVRNSGANVLTF,TGTGCCAGCAGTTACACTGTCAGGAACTCTGGGGCCAACGTCCTGACTTTC
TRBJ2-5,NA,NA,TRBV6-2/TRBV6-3,CASSYGKTQYF,TGTGCCAGCAGTTACGGAAAGACCCAGTACTTC
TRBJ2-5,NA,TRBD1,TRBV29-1,CSARQGMQETQYF,TGCAGCGCAAGACAGGGGATGCAAGAGACCCAGTACTTC
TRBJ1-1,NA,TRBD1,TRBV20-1,CSARRPRQGYSAENTEAFF,TGCAGTGCTAGACGGCCCCGACAGGGTTATTCGGCCGAGAACACTGAAGCTTTCTTT
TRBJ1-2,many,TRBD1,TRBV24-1,CATSAGDRRLYGYTF,TGTGCCACCAGTGCCGGGGACAGGCGACTCTATGGCTACACCTTC
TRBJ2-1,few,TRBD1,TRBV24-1,CATSDGGQGNEQFF,TGTGCCACCAGTGACGGGGGACAGGGGAATGAGCAGTTCTTC
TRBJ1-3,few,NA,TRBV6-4,CASRTRKLSSGNTIYF,TGTGCCAGCAGAACGAGGAAGTTGAGCTCTGGAAACACCATATATTTT
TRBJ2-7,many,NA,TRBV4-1,CASSHPTGYEQYF,TGCGCCAGCAGCCACCCCACAGGGTACGAGCAGTACTTC
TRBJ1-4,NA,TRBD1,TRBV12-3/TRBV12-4,CASSLGDRGSGEKLFF,TGTGCCAGCAGTTTGGGGGACAGGGGAAGCGGTGAAAAACTGTTTTTT
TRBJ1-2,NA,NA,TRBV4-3,CASSQEGRGSGNYGYTF,TGCGCCAGCAGCCAAGAGGGTAGGGGATCTGGTAACTATGGCTACACCTTC
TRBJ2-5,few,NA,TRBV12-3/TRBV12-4,CASSFDPTPLETQYF,TGTGCCAGCAGTTTTGACCCCACCCCATTGGAGACCCAGTACTTC
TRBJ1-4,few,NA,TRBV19,CASRWTATNEKLFF,TGTGCCAGTAGGTGGACAGCAACTAATGAAAAACTGTTTTTT
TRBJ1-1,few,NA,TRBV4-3,CASSPDQGGAAFF,TGCGCCAGCAGCCCAGACCAGGGAGGCGCGGCTTTCTTT
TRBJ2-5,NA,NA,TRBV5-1,CASSSGVDQPQYF,TGCGCCAGCAGCTCAGGGGTGGATCAGCCCCAGTACTTC
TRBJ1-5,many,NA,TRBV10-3,CAISEGRNQPQHF,TGTGCCATCAGTGAAGGACGCAATCAGCCCCAGCATTTT
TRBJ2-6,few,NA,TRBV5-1,CASSHDYSGANVLTF,TGCGCCAGCAGCCACGACTACTCTGGGGCCAACGTCCTGACTTTC
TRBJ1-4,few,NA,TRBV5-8,CASREGNEKLFF,TGTGCTTCACGGGAGGGGAATGAAAAACTGTTTTTT
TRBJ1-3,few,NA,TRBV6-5,CASKADSSSGNTIYF,TGTGCCAGCAAAGCCGACAGCAGCTCTGGAAACACCATATATTTT
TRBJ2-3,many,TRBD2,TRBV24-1,CATSDPTSGRTDTQYF,TGTGCCACCAGTGACCCAACTAGCGGACGCACAGATACGCAGTATTTT